This T cell receptor beta chain was profiled in a study of T cell repertoires in aging, cancer and after chemotherapy (dated by TCRdb to between 2017 and 2020). Study-level background: Donors were distributed across six age groups ranging from 30 or younger to 70 or older, with at least three individuals included per group. TCR repertoires from healthy donor controls were recorded over periods of several months to years and showed clear clonal overlap between repeated samplings. The full dataset contained several million TCR reads. The study profiled peripheral blood TCR beta repertoires from healthy donors and cancer patients to examine immunoaging and T cell reconstitution after chemotherapy. Alongside fewer than 100 healthy donors serving as a reference group, the cohort included roughly 220 cancer patients, of whom approximately 94 had hematological cancers and about 130 had solid cancers.

Here is what the overall study found, with its caveats: In healthy donors, the decline in TCR diversity with age was mainly explained by loss of richness, whereas in cancer patients loss of evenness was also found to contribute. Compared with age-matched healthy donors, untreated patients with either hematological or solid cancers had significantly lower TCR diversity in the blood along with higher clonality. In both cancer cohorts, median generation probability rose over the chemotherapy interval, which suggests that the repertoire was reconstituted through rebound thymic output. It was noted by the authors that conclusions about immunological memory after chemotherapy cannot be drawn from the repertoire data.

Turning to this clonotype: The clone's antigen remains unknown. Per-base quality was not reported, and no clone a single base away is much larger than it.

The V and J ends are trimmed by 6 bases and 0 bases, leaving 6 bases between them. The germline V gene supplies CDR1 MNHEY and CDR2 SVGEGT. From the cysteine through the phenylalanine, the CDR3 covers 13 amino acids. The DNA shown is the 39-base CDR3, in frame from base 1. Genomic DNA extracted from peripheral blood, rather than sorted cells or RNA, was used as the source for amplification of TCR beta rearrangements. Multiplex touch-down PCR with a mixed TRB-A/B primer pool was used to amplify rearranged TRB sequences covering the V, D and J segments. Two consecutive PCR reactions with Phusion HS II polymerase added Illumina adapters and sample indices to the amplicons. The amplicons were purified from gel with the NucleoSpin Gel and PCR Clean-up kit and then assessed with Qubit and an Agilent 2100 Bioanalyzer. The libraries were sequenced on an Illumina MiSeq with 600-cycle, single-indexed, paired-end runs. The source study handled its data this way. TRB sequences were processed with MiXCR versions 2.12 and 3.0.5. Each unique CDR3 nucleotide sequence was counted as one clone, and only productive sequences with at least two reads were retained. Shannon diversity, evenness, clonality (one minus evenness), and alpha-parameterized diversity profiles from alpha 0 to 5 were included as repertoire metrics. Generation probabilities of clones in paired pre- and post-chemotherapy samples were computed with the IGoR algorithm. TCRdb reran the public reads through fastp at Q25 and MiXCR, keeping productive beta chains. Rows are unified per CDR3 protein, each entry keeping the most common DNA and genes. These V and J calls rely on TCRdb rather than the paper's analysis. Across this sample there are 9,500 or so distinct CDR3 sequences, with 25% to 40% seen only once. The top ten clonotypes cover 2.8% of the sample.

Sequencing was performed on blood. This clonotype was obtained from a human donor in good health. The chain couples TRBV6-2 or TRBV6-3 to TRBJ1-3; the D gene cannot be resolved reliably. The nucleotides are TGTGCCAGCAGACAGAGCTCTGGAAACACCATATATTTT. Its amino acids are CASRQSSGNTIYF.